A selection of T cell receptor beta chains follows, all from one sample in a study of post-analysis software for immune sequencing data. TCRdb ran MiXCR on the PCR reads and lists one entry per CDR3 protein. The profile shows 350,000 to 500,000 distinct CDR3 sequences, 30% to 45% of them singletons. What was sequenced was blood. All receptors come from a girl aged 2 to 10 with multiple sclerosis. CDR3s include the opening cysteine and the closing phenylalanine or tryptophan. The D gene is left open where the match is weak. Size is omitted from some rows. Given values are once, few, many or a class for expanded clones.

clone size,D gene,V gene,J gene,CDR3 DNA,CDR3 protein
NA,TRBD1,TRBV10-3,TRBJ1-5,TGTGCCATCAGTCGGGACAGGGCGAATCAGCCCCAGCATTTT,CAISRDRANQPQHF
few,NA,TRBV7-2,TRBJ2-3,TGTGCCAGCAGGTTCGGGTCAATCACAGATACGCAGTATTTT,CASRFGSITDTQYF
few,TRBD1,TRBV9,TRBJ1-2,TGTGCCAGCAGCTTAGAGGACAGGAACTATGGCTACACCTTC,CASSLEDRNYGYTF
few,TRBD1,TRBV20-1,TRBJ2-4,TGCAGTGCAAAAACGTGGACAGGGAAAAACATTCAGTACTTC,CSAKTWTGKNIQYF
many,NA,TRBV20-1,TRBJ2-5,TGCAGTGCTAGAGTAAAGGCAGCCTACCAAGAGACCCAGTACTTC,CSARVKAAYQETQYF
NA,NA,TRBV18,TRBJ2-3,TGTGCCAGCTCACCCTCACATACGCAGTATTTT,CASSPSHTQYF
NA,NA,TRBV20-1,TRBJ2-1,TGCAGTGCTAGCCTTTCACCACAGTTCTTC,CSASLSPQFF
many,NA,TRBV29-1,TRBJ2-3,TGCAGCGTTGGACGCCGTACAGATACGCAGTATTTT,CSVGRRTDTQYF
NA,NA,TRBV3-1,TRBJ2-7,TGTGCCAGCAGCCAAGTGGCAGGGTTCTCCTACGAGCAGTACTTC,CASSQVAGFSYEQYF
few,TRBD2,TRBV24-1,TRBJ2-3,TGTGCCACCAGTGAGGCCCCAAGAGCGGGAGTTGCAGATACGCAGTATTTT,CATSEAPRAGVADTQYF
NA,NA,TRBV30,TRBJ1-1,TGTGCCTGGAGTGTCCAGAGTGAAGCTTTCTTT,CAWSVQSEAFF
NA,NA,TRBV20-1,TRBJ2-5,TGCAGTGCTAAAGGCGGGAAAGAGACCCAGTACTTC,CSAKGGKETQYF
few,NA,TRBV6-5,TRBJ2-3,TGTGCCAGCAGTTACTCTCTCGGGGGGCGGGATACGCAGTATTTT,CASSYSLGGRDTQYF
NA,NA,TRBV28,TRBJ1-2,TGTGCCAGCAGCCTATACCTTCGAGCTAGAAGCTATGGCTACACCTTC,CASSLYLRARSYGYTF
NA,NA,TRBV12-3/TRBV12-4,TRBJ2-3,TGTGCCAGCAGTTTGAGCCCCGGGGCAGATACGCAGTATTTT,CASSLSPGADTQYF
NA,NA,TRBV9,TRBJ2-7,TGTGCCAGCAGCGTAGCTCCAGGACTTTCCTACGAGCAGTACTTC,CASSVAPGLSYEQYF
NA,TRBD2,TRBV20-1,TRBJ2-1,TGCAGTGCTAGAAAGGGGACTAGCGGGAGTAAGGATGAGCAGTTCTTC,CSARKGTSGSKDEQFF
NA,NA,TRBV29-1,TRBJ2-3,TGCAGCGTTGAAAGGGCGGACATTGCGCAGTATTTT,CSVERADIAQYF
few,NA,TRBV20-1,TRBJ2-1,TGCAGTGCTAGAGATCTCGGCAGGGTAGAGTTCTTC,CSARDLGRVEFF
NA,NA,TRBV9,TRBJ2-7,TGTGCCAGCAGCGTAAAGCCGACATCCCCAGACTACGAGCAGTACTTC,CASSVKPTSPDYEQYF
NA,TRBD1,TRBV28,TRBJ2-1,TGTGCCAGCGAATGGGGACAGGGCAACAATGAGCAGTTCTTC,CASEWGQGNNEQFF
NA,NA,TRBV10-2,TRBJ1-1,TGCGCCAGTGGGGACACCGCTAAACAAGCTTTCTTT,CASGDTAKQAFF
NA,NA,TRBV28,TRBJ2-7,TGTGCCAGCAAGAGCCAGGGGAGAGAGCAGTACTTC,CASKSQGREQYF
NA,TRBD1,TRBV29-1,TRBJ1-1,TGCAGCGTTGAGTTGGGACAGCTACCTTTCTTT,CSVELGQLPFF
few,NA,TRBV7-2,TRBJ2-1,TGTGCCAGCAGCTTAGATAGGACGGGTATATATGAGCAGTTCTTC,CASSLDRTGIYEQFF
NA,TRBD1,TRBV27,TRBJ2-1,TGTGCCAGCCGTTCAGGGGGCGGGTACAATGAGCAGTTCTTC,CASRSGGGYNEQFF
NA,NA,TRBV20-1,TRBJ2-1,TGCAGTGCGAGAGGCGCCCAAGGAATTCGGTTCTTC,CSARGAQGIRFF
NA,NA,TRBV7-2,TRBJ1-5,TGTGCCAGCACCGCAATGAGCGGGGTTGGCAATCAGCCCCAGCATTTT,CASTAMSGVGNQPQHF
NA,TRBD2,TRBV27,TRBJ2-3,TGTGCCAGCAGCCCCCATCTAGCGGGGGCGGCAGATACGCAGTATTTT,CASSPHLAGAADTQYF
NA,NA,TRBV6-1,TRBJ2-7,TGTGCCAGCAGTGAAAGGTGGGGCGGCTCCTACGAGCAGTACTTC,CASSERWGGSYEQYF